The 4 T cell receptor beta chains listed next were all sequenced from one sample in a study of blood T cell repertoires in COVID-19. TCRdb's copy holds only in-frame clones and misses some; the assay was immunoSEQ multiplex PCR. This sample carries under 200,000 clones, less than 90% of them seen once, and the ten largest clones take over 7%. Sequenced input: PBMCs or T cells enriched from blood (not recorded which). The source is a woman aged 50 to 65 who had recovered from COVID-19.

The J gene is TRBJ2-7, the V gene TRBV5-1, with TRBD2 matching over 8 bases. The J segment lost 3 bases and the V segment lost 0 bases, leaving 8 bases of the junction unmatched. This CDR3 region has 16 residues. Germline assignment: CDR1 SGHRS and CDR2 YFSETQ. The CDR3 region is CASSLAGKLADYEQYF. CDR3 in DNA: TGCGCCAGCAGCTTGGCGGGGAAACTAGCGGACTACGAGCAGTACTTC.

The chain carries TRBV28 and TRBJ2-5; 12 bases match TRBD2. J gave up 4 bases and V 8 bases, and 8 bases lay outside the gene matches. Germline V gene data show CDR1 as MDHEN and CDR2 as SYDVKM. This CDR3 spans 15 amino acids. The CDR3 DNA is TGTGCCAGCTTTTCCCTAGCGGGGGGGGCAGAGACCCAGTACTTC. Translation: CASFSLAGGAETQYF.

The V call is TRBV27, the J call TRBJ2-3; 9 nucleotides align to TRBD2. Germline V gene sequence: CDR1 MNHEY, CDR2 SMNVEV (reference sequence). The trim removed 2 bases at V and 2 bases at J, leaving 8 bases unmatched. This CDR3 has 17 amino acids. The CDR3 coding sequence is TGTGCCAGCAGTTTAACAACGACTAGCGGAGTCACAGATACGCAGTATTTT. Protein: CASSLTTTSGVTDTQYF.

CDR3 DNA: TGTGCCAGCAGCTTAGATGGTACAGTCGGAAACACCATATATTTT. Its protein product is CASSLDGTVGNTIYF. The chain recombines TRBV7-9 with TRBJ1-3; D gene unclear. V shed 1 base and J shed 4 bases, with 11 bases lying between them. Germline values: CDR1 SEHNR, CDR2 FQNEAQ (reference sequence). The CDR3 is 15 residues long.